Presented here are 9 T cell receptor beta chains from one specimen sequenced in a study of T-cell memory formation after mild COVID-19. TCRdb redid the calling of the 5' RACE reads with MiXCR, one entry per CDR3 protein. The repertoire consists of about 390,000 distinct CDR3 sequences, with under 25% occurring once and the leading ten covering 9.5% to 15%. Sequencing was done on a sample of PBMCs or a T cell subset sorted from them (not recorded which). These receptor sequences come from an adult woman who had mild COVID-19 (a few samples of this study predate the infection). Cell type and time point are not known.

V gene TRBV5-1 combines with J gene TRBJ1-1; 12 bases fit TRBD1. Germline V gene data show CDR1 as SGHRS and CDR2 as YFSETQ. V lost 6 bases and J lost 11; bases outside the gene matches: 8. This CDR3 is built from 13 residues. CDR3 coding DNA: TGCGCCAGCAAGGGACAGGGGGCTACCTTGGCTTTCTTT. This gives the protein CASKGQGATLAFF.

This chain joins TRBV7-9 and TRBJ2-5; D not resolved. The CDR3 consists of 14 residues. Trimming removed 4 bases from V and 5 bases from J, with 14 bases in between. Looked up from germline, CDR1 is SEHNR and CDR2 is FQNEAQ (reference sequence). The chain's CDR3 is CASSSNSVSETQYF. The DNA of the CDR3 is TGTGCCAGCAGCTCCAACTCGGTCTCGGAGACCCAGTACTTC.

The rearrangement links TRBV9 to TRBJ2-1; possible D gene TRBD2, 6 bases. Trimming stripped 4 bases from V and 16 bases from J, with 18 bases between. Germline CDR1 is SGDLS and CDR2 is YYNGEE. This CDR3 region has 12 residues. Here the CDR3 reads CASSKSGTGLFF. DNA for the CDR3: TGTGCCAGCAGCAAATCCGGGACTGGGCTTTTCTTC.

The chain recombines TRBV3-1 with TRBJ1-3; D gene unclear. V was clipped by 1 base and J by 5 bases, with 6 bases between them. Germline assignment: CDR1 LGHDT and CDR2 YNNKEL (reference sequence). CDR3 size: 13 residues. The CDR3 protein is CASSQGGRNTIYF. DNA for the CDR3: TGTGCCAGCAGCCAAGGTGGTAGAAACACCATATATTTT.

This clonotype was picked up a small number of times. This rearrangement joins TRBV12-3 or TRBV12-4 to TRBJ1-5; 10 positions agree with TRBD1. V lost 4 bases to trimming and J lost 3 bases; unmatched junction nucleotides: 9. The CDR3 sequence is 17 residues long. The CDR3 DNA reads as TGTGCCAGCAGTTCCCAGGACAGGGGGTACCTCAATCAGCCCCAGCATTTT. As protein: CASSSQDRGYLNQPQHF.

A few counts support this clonotype. The rearrangement uses TRBV27 and TRBJ1-2; 7 bases are shared with TRBD1. The CDR3 contains 15 residues. Germline V gene data show CDR1 as MNHEY and CDR2 as SMNVEV (reference sequence). With 1 base clipped from V and 3 bases from J, the junction kept 5 bases outside the gene matches. The chain's CDR3 is CASSLLGQGDYGYTF. Written as DNA, the CDR3 is TGTGCCAGCAGTTTATTGGGCCAGGGGGACTATGGCTACACCTTC.

There are many counts of this clonotype. The chain uses TRBV11-2 and TRBJ2-5; no definite D call. Germline CDR1 SGHAT, CDR2 FQNNGV. This CDR3 region has 14 residues. Trimming took 4 bases from V and 5 from J, leaving 14 bases between them. CDR3 in amino acids: CASSSALSWETQYF. In DNA, the CDR3 is TGTGCCAGCAGCTCCGCTTTGAGCTGGGAGACCCAGTACTTC.

As concerns this clonotype: A junction boundary mismatches the germline segment, possibly from a read error. This chain joins TRBV12-3 or TRBV12-4 and TRBJ2-1; 10 bases match TRBD1. The CDR3 has 14 residues. The CDR3 region has the DNA TGTGCCAGCAGTTTTACTTCGGGGACAGGGGACTTGATCTTC. Amino acids: CASSFTSGTGDLIF.

This chain connects TRBV10-3 to TRBJ1-2; D is uncertain. Germline V gene sequence: CDR1 ENHRY, CDR2 SYGVKD. The V and J ends lost 2 bases and 6 bases respectively, with 10 bases between them. The CDR3 spans 13 residues. The CDR3, as DNA: TGTGCCATCAGTGAGGTTTCGAATAATGGCTACACCTTC. Encoded protein: CAISEVSNNGYTF.